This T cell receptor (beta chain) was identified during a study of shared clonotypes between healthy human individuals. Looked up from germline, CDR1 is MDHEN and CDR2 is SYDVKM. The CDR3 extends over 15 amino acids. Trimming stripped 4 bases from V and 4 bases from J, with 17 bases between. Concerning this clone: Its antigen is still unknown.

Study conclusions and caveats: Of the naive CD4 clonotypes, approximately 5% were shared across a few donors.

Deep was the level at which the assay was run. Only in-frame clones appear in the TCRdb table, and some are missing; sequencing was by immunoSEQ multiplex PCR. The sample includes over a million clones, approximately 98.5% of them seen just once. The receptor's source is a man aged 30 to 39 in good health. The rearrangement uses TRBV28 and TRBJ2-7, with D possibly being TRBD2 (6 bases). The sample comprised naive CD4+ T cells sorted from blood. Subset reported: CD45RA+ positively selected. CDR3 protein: CASSSAGSQQYEQYF. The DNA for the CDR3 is TGTGCCAGCAGTTCAGCGGGCAGCCAACAATACGAGCAGTACTTC.